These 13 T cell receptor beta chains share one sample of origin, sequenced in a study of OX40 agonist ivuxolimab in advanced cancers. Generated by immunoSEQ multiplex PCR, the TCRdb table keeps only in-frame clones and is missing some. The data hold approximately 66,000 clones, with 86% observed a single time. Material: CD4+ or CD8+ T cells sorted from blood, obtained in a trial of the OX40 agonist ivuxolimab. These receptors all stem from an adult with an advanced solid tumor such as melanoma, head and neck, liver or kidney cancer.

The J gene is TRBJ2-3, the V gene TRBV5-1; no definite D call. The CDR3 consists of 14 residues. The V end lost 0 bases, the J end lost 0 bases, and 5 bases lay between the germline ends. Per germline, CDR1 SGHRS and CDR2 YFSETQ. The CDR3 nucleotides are TGCGCCAGCAGCTTGGGGTCTAGCACAGATACGCAGTATTTT. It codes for CASSLGSSTDTQYF.

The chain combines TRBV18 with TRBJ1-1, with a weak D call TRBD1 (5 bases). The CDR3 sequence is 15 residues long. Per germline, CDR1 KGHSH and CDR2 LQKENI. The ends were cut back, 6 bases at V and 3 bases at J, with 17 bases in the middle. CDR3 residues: CASSPGVPGDTEAFF. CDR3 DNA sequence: TGTGCCAGCTCGCCGGGGGTCCCTGGGGACACTGAAGCTTTCTTT.

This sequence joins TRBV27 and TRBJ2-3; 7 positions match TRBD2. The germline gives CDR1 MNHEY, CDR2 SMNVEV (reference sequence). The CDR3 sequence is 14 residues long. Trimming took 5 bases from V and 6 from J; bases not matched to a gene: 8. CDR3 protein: CASSGGGTRDTQYF. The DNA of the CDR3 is TGTGCCAGCAGTGGGGGGGGGACTCGGGATACGCAGTATTTT.

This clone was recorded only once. CDR3: CASSPGVAGTGELFF. For the CDR3, the DNA is TGCGCCAGCAGTCCCGGAGTAGCGGGCACCGGGGAGCTGTTTTTT. The rearrangement links TRBV23-1 to TRBJ2-2, with 7 nucleotides matching TRBD2. TRBV23-1 carries the ORF label, with uncertain function. The CDR3 totals 15 residues. V dropped 4 bases and J dropped 4; count of bases not matched to a gene: 6.

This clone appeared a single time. The CDR3 coding sequence is TGTGCCAGCTCACCGACAGTACCAGCAACTAATGAAAAACTGTTTTTT. Encoded protein: CASSPTVPATNEKLFF. The J gene is TRBJ1-4, the V gene TRBV18; the D gene is possibly TRBD1 (5 bases). Germline loops: CDR1 KGHSH, CDR2 LQKENI. The CDR3 contains 16 residues. With 3 bases removed from V and 0 bases from J, the gap between germline ends came to 11 bases.

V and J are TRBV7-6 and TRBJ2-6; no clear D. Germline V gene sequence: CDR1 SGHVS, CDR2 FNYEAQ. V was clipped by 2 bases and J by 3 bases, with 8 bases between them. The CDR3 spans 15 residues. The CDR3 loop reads CASSLIVGGANVLTF. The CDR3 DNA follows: TGTGCCAGCAGCTTAATAGTTGGTGGGGCCAACGTCCTGACTTTC. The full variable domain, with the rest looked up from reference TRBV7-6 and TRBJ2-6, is GAGVSQSPRYKVTKRGQDVALRCDPISGHVSLYWYRQALGQGPEFLTYFNYEAQQDKSGLPNDRFSAERPEGSISTLTIQRTEQRDSAMYRCASSLIVGGANVLTFGAGSRLTVL.

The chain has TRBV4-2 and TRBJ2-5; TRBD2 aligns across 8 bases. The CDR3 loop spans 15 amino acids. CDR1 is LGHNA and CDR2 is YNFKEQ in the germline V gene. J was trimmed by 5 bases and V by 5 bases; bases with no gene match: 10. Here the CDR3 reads CASSSTGTRRETQYF. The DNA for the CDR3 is TGTGCCAGCAGCTCAACCGGGACTAGGCGGGAGACCCAGTACTTC.

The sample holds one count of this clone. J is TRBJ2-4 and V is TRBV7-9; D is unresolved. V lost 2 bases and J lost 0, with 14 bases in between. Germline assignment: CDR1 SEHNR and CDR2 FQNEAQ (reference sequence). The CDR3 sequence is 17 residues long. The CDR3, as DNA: TGTGCCAGCAGCTTATCCGTCGGAGCCCTAGCCAAAAACATTCAGTACTTC. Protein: CASSLSVGALAKNIQYF. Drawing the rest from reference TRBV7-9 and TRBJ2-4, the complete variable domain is DTGVSQNPRHKITKRGQNVTFRCDPISEHNRLYWYRQTLGQGPEFLTYFQNEAQLEKSRLLSDRFSAERPKGSFSTLEIQRTEQGDSAMYLCASSLSVGALAKNIQYFGAGTRLSVL.

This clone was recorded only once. In DNA, the CDR3 is TGCGCCAGCAGGGTGGGAGTCTTGGCCACCGGGGAGCTGTTTTTT. Translating gives CASRVGVLATGELFF. The rearrangement uses TRBV4-1 and TRBJ2-2; the D gene is possibly TRBD2 (5 bases). This CDR3 has 15 residues. With 6 bases removed from V and 4 bases from J, the gap between germline ends came to 15 bases. In germline, CDR1 is MGHRA, CDR2 YSYEKL.

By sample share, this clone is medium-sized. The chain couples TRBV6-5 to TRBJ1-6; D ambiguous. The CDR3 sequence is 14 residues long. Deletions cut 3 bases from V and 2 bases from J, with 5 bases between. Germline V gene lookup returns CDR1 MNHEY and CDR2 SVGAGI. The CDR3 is CASSYTAYNSPLHF. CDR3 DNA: TGTGCCAGCAGTTATACCGCCTATAATTCACCCCTCCACTTT.

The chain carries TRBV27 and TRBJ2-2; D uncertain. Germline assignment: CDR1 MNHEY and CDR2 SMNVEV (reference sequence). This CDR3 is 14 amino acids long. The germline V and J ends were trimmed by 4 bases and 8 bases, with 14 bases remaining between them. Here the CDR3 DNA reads TGTGCCAGCAGTTCCCCCCGCCGGGTTGGGGAGCTGTTTTTT. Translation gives CASSSPRRVGELFF.

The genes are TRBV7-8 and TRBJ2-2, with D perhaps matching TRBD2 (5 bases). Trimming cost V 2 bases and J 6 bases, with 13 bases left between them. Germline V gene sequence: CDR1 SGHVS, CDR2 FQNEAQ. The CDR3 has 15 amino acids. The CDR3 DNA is TGTGCCAGCAGCTTAACTTCTCCGGGGTCCGGGGAGCTGTTTTTT. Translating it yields CASSLTSPGSGELFF.

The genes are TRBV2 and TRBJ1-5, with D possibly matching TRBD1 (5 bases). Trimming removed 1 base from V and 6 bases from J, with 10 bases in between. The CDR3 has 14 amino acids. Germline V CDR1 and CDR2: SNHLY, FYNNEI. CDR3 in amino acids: CASSEEGAGQPQHF. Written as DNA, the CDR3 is TGTGCCAGCAGTGAAGAAGGGGCCGGTCAGCCCCAGCATTTT. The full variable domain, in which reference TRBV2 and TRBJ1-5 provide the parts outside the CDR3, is EPEVTQTPSHQVTQMGQEVILRCVPISNHLYFYWYRQILGQKVEFLVSFYNNEISEKSEIFDDQFSVERPDGSNFTLKIRSTKLEDSAMYFCASSEEGAGQPQHFGDGTRLSIL.